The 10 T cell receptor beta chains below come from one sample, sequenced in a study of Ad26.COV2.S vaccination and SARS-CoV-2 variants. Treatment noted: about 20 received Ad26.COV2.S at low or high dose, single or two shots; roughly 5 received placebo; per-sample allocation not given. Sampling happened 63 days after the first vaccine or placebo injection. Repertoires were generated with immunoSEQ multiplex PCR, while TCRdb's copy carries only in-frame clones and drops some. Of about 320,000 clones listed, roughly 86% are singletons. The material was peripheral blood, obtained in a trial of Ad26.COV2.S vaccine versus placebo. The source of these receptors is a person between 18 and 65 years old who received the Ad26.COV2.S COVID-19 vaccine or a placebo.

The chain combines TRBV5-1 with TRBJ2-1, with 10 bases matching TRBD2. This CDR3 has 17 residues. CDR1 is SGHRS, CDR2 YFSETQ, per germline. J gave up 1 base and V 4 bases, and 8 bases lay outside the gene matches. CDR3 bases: TGCGCCAGCAGCCAGGATACTAGCGGGGCTTCCTACAATGAGCAGTTCTTC. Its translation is CASSQDTSGASYNEQFF.

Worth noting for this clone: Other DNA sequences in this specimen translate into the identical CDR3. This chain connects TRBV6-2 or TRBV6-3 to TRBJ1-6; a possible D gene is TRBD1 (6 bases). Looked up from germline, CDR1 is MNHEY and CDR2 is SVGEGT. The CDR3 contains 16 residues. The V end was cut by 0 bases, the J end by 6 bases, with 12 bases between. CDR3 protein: CASSYSTGSRNSPLHF. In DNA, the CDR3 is TGTGCCAGCAGTTACTCAACAGGGTCCCGTAATTCACCCCTCCACTTT.

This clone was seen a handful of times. DNA of the CDR3: TGTGCCAGCAGCTTGGCAGCAGGGGGCACTGAAGCTTTCTTT. Amino acid sequence: CASSLAAGGTEAFF. The chain employs TRBV5-6 and TRBJ1-1, with 7 bases aligning to TRBD1. V shed 0 bases, J shed 4 bases, and the junction held 3 bases outside the gene matches. The CDR3 is 14 amino acids. Germline-derived CDR1 and CDR2 are SGHDT and YYEEEE.

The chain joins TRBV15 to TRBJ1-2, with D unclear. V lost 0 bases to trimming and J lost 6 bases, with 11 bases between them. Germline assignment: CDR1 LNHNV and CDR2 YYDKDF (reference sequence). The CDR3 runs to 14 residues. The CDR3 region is CATSRDSAGNGYTF. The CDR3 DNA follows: TGTGCCACCAGCAGAGATAGTGCGGGGAATGGCTACACCTTC.

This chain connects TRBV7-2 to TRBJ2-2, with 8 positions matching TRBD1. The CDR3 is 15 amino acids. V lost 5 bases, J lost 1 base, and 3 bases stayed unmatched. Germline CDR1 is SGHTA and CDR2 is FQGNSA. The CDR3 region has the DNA TGTGCCAGCAGCGCCGGACAGGGGAACACCGGGGAGCTGTTTTTT. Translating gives CASSAGQGNTGELFF.

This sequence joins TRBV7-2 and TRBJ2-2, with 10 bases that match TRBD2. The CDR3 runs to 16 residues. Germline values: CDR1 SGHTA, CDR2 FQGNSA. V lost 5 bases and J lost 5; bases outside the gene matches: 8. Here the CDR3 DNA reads TGTGCCAGCAGCGTACGGGGACTAGCGTTGACCGGGGAGCTGTTTTTT. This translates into CASSVRGLALTGELFF.

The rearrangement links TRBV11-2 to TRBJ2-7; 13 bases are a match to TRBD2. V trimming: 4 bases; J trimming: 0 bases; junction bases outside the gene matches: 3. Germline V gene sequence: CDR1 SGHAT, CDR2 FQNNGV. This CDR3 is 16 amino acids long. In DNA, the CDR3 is TGTGCCAGCAGCTCAGGACTAGCGGGGGCCTCCTACGAGCAGTACTTC. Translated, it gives CASSSGLAGASYEQYF.

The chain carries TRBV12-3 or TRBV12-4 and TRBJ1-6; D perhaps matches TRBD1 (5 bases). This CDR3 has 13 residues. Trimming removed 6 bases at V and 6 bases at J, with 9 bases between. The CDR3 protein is CASRDSLNSPLHF. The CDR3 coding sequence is TGTGCCAGCAGAGACAGCCTTAATTCACCCCTCCACTTT.

The CDR3 DNA reads TGCGCCAGCGCTGAACAGGGGCCCCCTGGAAACACCATATATTTT. Amino acids: CASAEQGPPGNTIYF. The V gene is TRBV5-1, the J gene TRBJ1-3, with 7 bases identical to TRBD1. CDR3 length equals 15 residues. Trimming at V came to 7 bases and at J to 2 bases, leaving 9 bases not matched to a gene. The V gene's germline CDR1 is SGHRS and CDR2 YFSETQ.

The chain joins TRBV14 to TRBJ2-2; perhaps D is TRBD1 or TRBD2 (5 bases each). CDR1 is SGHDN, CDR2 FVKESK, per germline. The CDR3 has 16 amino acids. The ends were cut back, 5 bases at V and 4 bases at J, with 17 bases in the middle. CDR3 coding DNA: TGTGCCAGCAGCTATGCTCTTGGGGGTAGCACCGGGGAGCTGTTTTTT. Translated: CASSYALGGSTGELFF.